A single sample gave rise to the 23 T cell receptor beta chains below, sequenced in a study of beta chain features in type 1 diabetes. No antigens are known for them. The study reverse transcribed the entire isolated RNA, so it sequenced expressed TCRB transcripts. Sequencing was performed with immunoSEQ multiplex PCR; in TCRdb, only in-frame clones are kept and a portion is missing. The sample shows about 230,000 clones, 16% of them seen only once. Study conclusions and caveats: When Type 1 diabetes patients were examined, their TCRB CDR3s proved moderately but significantly shorter in all four CD4+ subsets.

The sample comprised naive CD4+ T cells from blood. The origin of the receptors is a man younger than 40 with type 1 diabetes.

J is TRBJ2-7 and V is TRBV10-3, with D maybe TRBD2 (5 bases). This CDR3 has 16 amino acids. V was clipped by 0 bases and J by 2 bases, with 14 bases between them. In germline, CDR1 is ENHRY, CDR2 SYGVKD. The chain's CDR3 is CAISESTRTVAYEQYF. The CDR3 DNA reads as TGTGCCATCAGTGAGTCCACTAGAACAGTCGCCTACGAGCAGTACTTC.

This clone was counted only a few times. J is TRBJ2-5 and V is TRBV4-2, with D uncertain. Germline V gives CDR1 LGHNA, CDR2 YNFKEQ. The CDR3 has 15 residues. V was clipped by 0 bases and J by 2 bases, with 10 bases between them. CDR3 bases: TGTGCCAGCAGCCAAGAGACATTGGCTCAAGAGACCCAGTACTTC. This encodes CASSQETLAQETQYF.

The CDR3 DNA sequence: TGTGCCAGCAGCCACCTACCGGACAGAGCCAAAAACATTCAGTACTTC. Its translation is CASSHLPDRAKNIQYF. The chain is built from TRBV14 and TRBJ2-4, with D perhaps matching TRBD1 (6 bases). Trimming took 3 bases from V and 0 from J, leaving 12 bases between them. Germline-derived CDR1 and CDR2 are SGHDN and FVKESK. The CDR3 totals 16 residues.

This rearrangement joins TRBV7-2 to TRBJ2-7; D uncertain. CDR3 length: 14 residues. V shed 1 base and J shed 3 bases, with 10 bases lying between them. CDR1 SGHTA and CDR2 FQGNSA come from the germline V gene. The CDR3 region has the DNA TGTGCCAGCAGCTTAGGAGTAGAGAACTACGAGCAGTACTTC. It specifies CASSLGVENYEQYF.

The CDR3 coding sequence is TGTGCCAGCAGTGCCGCCGGGACTAGCAGGATCTACGAGCAGTACTTC. This encodes CASSAAGTSRIYEQYF. This chain joins TRBV9 and TRBJ2-7; 9 nucleotides align to TRBD2. CDR1 is SGDLS, CDR2 YYNGEE, per germline. The CDR3 sequence is 16 residues long. J was trimmed by 3 bases and V by 5 bases; bases with no gene match: 12.

DNA of the CDR3: TGTGCCAGCAGTTTGCTAGCGTATACCTACGAGCAGTACTTC. Translating gives CASSLLAYTYEQYF. The chain couples TRBV28 to TRBJ2-7, with D maybe TRBD2 (6 bases). The CDR3 totals 14 residues. CDR1 is MDHEN, CDR2 SYDVKM, per germline. V lost 3 bases and J lost 2, with 11 bases in between.

This clone was counted only a few times. The chain is built from TRBV6-5 and TRBJ2-7; D gene ambiguous. The CDR3 is 12 residues long. Germline CDR1 and CDR2: MNHEY and SVGAGI. V gave up 2 bases and J gave up 5 bases, with 7 bases separating them. The CDR3 loop is CASSYDGDEQYF. The DNA of the CDR3 is TGTGCCAGCAGTTACGATGGGGACGAGCAGTACTTC.

The chain links TRBV27 to TRBJ2-7; D might be TRBD1 or TRBD2, each matching 5 bases. Germline V gene lookup returns CDR1 MNHEY and CDR2 SMNVEV (reference sequence). The CDR3 is made up of 15 amino acids. The V gene lost 3 bases and the J gene lost 2 bases, with 14 bases spanning the gap. The CDR3 DNA is TGTGCCAGCAGTTTGGCTCGGGACCAGACCTACGAGCAGTACTTC. Translation gives CASSLARDQTYEQYF.

This clone was observed once. The chain joins TRBV2 to TRBJ1-5; D remains unclear. This CDR3 contains 14 residues. V lost 5 bases to trimming and J lost 2 bases, with 10 bases between them. Per germline, CDR1 SNHLY and CDR2 FYNNEI. The CDR3 is CASSPTEGNQPQHF. CDR3 nucleotides: TGTGCCAGCAGTCCCACAGAAGGCAATCAGCCCCAGCATTTT.

As regards this clone: Other DNA sequences of this sample code for an identical CDR3. The chain uses TRBV29-1 and TRBJ2-5; TRBD1 might be the D (6 bases). CDR1 and CDR2 (germline): SQVTM, ANQGSEA. CDR3 size: 15 residues. Trimming removed 7 bases at V and 5 bases at J, with 23 bases between. The CDR3 DNA sequence: TGCAGCGGTACGGGGCGGCAGGGGAAAGGGGAGACCCAGTACTTC. Translation gives CSGTGRQGKGETQYF.

The chain carries TRBV28 and TRBJ2-5, with no clear D. The CDR3 is 12 amino acids. Per germline, CDR1 MDHEN and CDR2 SYDVKM. V was pared by 3 bases and J by 7 bases, with 9 bases between. DNA of the CDR3: TGTGCCAGCAGTTTGGTCGGTGGGACCCAGTACTTC. It translates to CASSLVGGTQYF.

This clone was counted only a few times. This chain connects TRBV29-1 to TRBJ1-1; D might be TRBD1 (5 bases). CDR1 SQVTM and CDR2 ANQGSEA come from the germline V gene. This CDR3 is 13 amino acids long. Trimming removed 7 bases from V and 0 bases from J, with 12 bases in between. CDR3 nucleotides: TGCAGCGCTGTGACAGATGTGAACACTGAAGCTTTCTTT. This codes for CSAVTDVNTEAFF.

In this sample, this clone turned up a few times. The chain employs TRBV9 and TRBJ2-1; D uncertain. Germline V gives CDR1 SGDLS, CDR2 YYNGEE. The CDR3 totals 17 residues. Trimming took 0 bases from V and 0 from J, leaving 13 bases between them. The CDR3 DNA is TGTGCCAGCAGCGTAGTTTCGTTTGAGTCCTCCTACAATGAGCAGTTCTTC. Translation: CASSVVSFESSYNEQFF.

The V gene is TRBV9, the J gene TRBJ2-3; 9 bases map to TRBD1. Germline trimming cut 7 bases from V and 1 base from J; bases unmatched to any gene: 4. Germline V gene sequence: CDR1 SGDLS, CDR2 YYNGEE. This CDR3 has 14 residues. CDR3 residues: CASAGDRGTDTQYF. The DNA for the CDR3 is TGTGCCAGCGCCGGGGACAGGGGCACAGATACGCAGTATTTT.

This clone appeared a few times. The rearrangement joins TRBV15 to TRBJ2-1; D is perhaps TRBD2 (6 bases). The CDR3 contains 19 residues. With 2 bases removed from V and 0 bases from J, the gap between germline ends came to 20 bases. CDR1 is LNHNV and CDR2 is YYDKDF in the germline V gene (reference sequence). For the CDR3, the DNA is TGTGCCACCAGCAGATCCCAGGAACGGGTCGGGGGCTCCTACAATGAGCAGTTCTTC. This encodes CATSRSQERVGGSYNEQFF.

Concerning this clone: The same CDR3 can be traced to other DNA sequences in this sample. The chain uses TRBV18 and TRBJ2-5; D is uncertain. The CDR3 is 13 residues long. Germline V gene sequence: CDR1 KGHSH, CDR2 LQKENI. The V and J ends lost 6 bases and 2 bases respectively, with 10 bases between them. DNA of the CDR3: TGTGCCAGCTCCCCGCCCGTACAAGAGACCCAGTACTTC. This gives the protein CASSPPVQETQYF.

The V call is TRBV7-8, the J call TRBJ2-2; TRBD2 matches at 8 bases. J was trimmed by 5 bases and V by 4 bases; bases with no gene match: 21. Germline V gene lookup returns CDR1 SGHVS and CDR2 FQNEAQ. CDR3 length: 20 amino acids. CDR3 nucleotide sequence: TGTGCCAGCAGCTCCCCGGGTAGTTGGGACATTAGCGGGACTACCGGGGAGCTGTTTTTT. As protein: CASSSPGSWDISGTTGELFF.

The CDR3 coding sequence is TGTGCCAGCAGCCCCGGACAGGGGGCTAGGGACACTGAAGCTTTCTTT. Residues: CASSPGQGARDTEAFF. V is TRBV9 and J is TRBJ1-1, with TRBD1 identical over 11 bases. The CDR3 has 16 residues. The junction had 8 bases not matched to a gene; V was cut back by 4 bases and J by 3 bases. Germline loops: CDR1 SGDLS, CDR2 YYNGEE. Combining the CDR3 with reference TRBV9 and TRBJ1-1 gives the whole variable domain DSGVTQTPKHLITATGQRVTLRCSPRSGDLSVYWYQQSLDQGLQFLIQYYNGEERAKGNILERFSAQQFPDLHSELNLSSLELGDSALYFCASSPGQGARDTEAFFGQGTRLTVV.

This clone was detected a few times. The chain recombines TRBV5-1 with TRBJ2-1; D is unclear. Per germline, CDR1 SGHRS and CDR2 YFSETQ. The CDR3 is made up of 11 amino acids. Trimming took 0 bases from V and 8 from J, leaving 3 bases between them. CDR3 nucleotide sequence: TGCGCCAGCAGCTTGGCCCATGAGCAGTTCTTC. It codes for CASSLAHEQFF.

There are a few counts of this clone. V and J are TRBV7-3 and TRBJ2-7, with D possibly being TRBD1 (6 bases). Per germline, CDR1 SGHTA and CDR2 FQGTGA. Trimming removed 5 bases at V and 2 bases at J, with 13 bases between. The CDR3 is made up of 14 amino acids. The CDR3 DNA follows: TGTGCCAGCAGCGATACGGGACAAACCTACGAGCAGTACTTC. This gives the protein CASSDTGQTYEQYF.

This clone turned up a few times. J is TRBJ2-7 and V is TRBV7-2; a possible D gene is TRBD1 (5 bases). The CDR3 loop spans 15 amino acids. CDR1 and CDR2 (germline): SGHTA, FQGNSA. Trimming pared 4 bases from V and 0 bases from J, leaving 13 bases between. The CDR3 loop is CASSSLQVPSYEQYF. CDR3 coding DNA: TGTGCCAGCAGCTCCCTACAGGTCCCCTCCTACGAGCAGTACTTC. Complete variable domain (other parts from reference TRBV7-2 and TRBJ2-7): GAGVSQSPSNKVTEKGKDVELRCDPISGHTALYWYRQSLGQGLEFLIYFQGNSAPDKSGLPSDRFSAERTGGSVSTLTIQRTQQEDSAVYLCASSSLQVPSYEQYFGPGTRLTVT.

This clone was seen a handful of times. The chain couples TRBV5-1 to TRBJ2-1, with 11 bases that match TRBD2. The CDR3 runs 18 residues. Unmatched junction bases numbered 14, after V lost 3 bases and J lost 6 bases. The germline V gene has CDR1 SGHRS and CDR2 YFSETQ. The CDR3 DNA is TGCGCCAGCAGCTGGACGGGACTGATGACTAGCGGGATCAATGAGCAGTTCTTC. It yields the protein CASSWTGLMTSGINEQFF. The full variable domain, its missing parts supplied by reference TRBV5-1 and TRBJ2-1, is KAGVTQTPRYLIKTRGQQVTLSCSPISGHRSVSWYQQTPGQGLQFLFEYFSETQRNKGNFPGRFSGRQFSNSRSEMNVSTLELGDSALYLCASSWTGLMTSGINEQFFGPGTRLTVL.

This clone was recorded a few times. V is TRBV29-1 and J is TRBJ2-5; D gene unclear. Germline V gene sequence: CDR1 SQVTM, CDR2 ANQGSEA. Between the trimmed V and J ends, which lost 3 bases and 4 bases, there was a span of 6 bases. The CDR3 has 11 residues. The CDR3, as DNA: TGCAGCGTTGACTCGGTAGAGACCCAGTACTTC. Its translation: CSVDSVETQYF.